This T cell receptor (beta chain) was documented in a study of blood T cell repertoires in COVID-19. Clones were sequenced by immunoSEQ multiplex PCR, and TCRdb holds only the in-frame ones, with some missing. Of approximately 190,000 clones in the sample, around 84% are singletons; the top ten hold about a fifth. Germline assignment: CDR1 LNHDA and CDR2 SQIVND (reference sequence). Trimming shortened V by 2 bases and J by 6 bases, and 10 bases separated the two germline ends. The CDR3 spans 13 residues. The material sequenced was peripheral blood. The chain joins TRBV19 to TRBJ2-5; the D gene is possibly TRBD1 (6 bases). The receptor was derived from a human donor in a cohort sampled during active COVID-19. In nucleotides, the CDR3 is TGTGCCAGTAGTATAACAGGGACCAAGACCCAGTACTTC. This gives the protein CASSITGTKTQYF.